This TCR beta chain was observed in a study of T-cell memory formation after mild COVID-19. Study information: For the most part, TCR clusters were specific to one donor.

From the 5' RACE reads, TCRdb called clonotypes with MiXCR, one entry per CDR3 protein. The sample lists a few hundred thousand distinct CDR3 sequences; under 8.5% were seen once. This clonotype showed up just a few times. Its target is not known. Study-wide points: In second-wave clones peaking day 37, SARS-CoV-2 specificity remained unconfirmed. Contracting clones from day 15 to 85 had balanced CD4/CD8; later expanders favoured CD4+.

The TCR originated in a man aged 18 to 30 who had mild COVID-19 (a few samples of this study predate the infection). Cell type and time point are not known. The sequenced sample was PBMCs or a T cell subset sorted from them (not recorded which).

The DNA for the CDR3 is TGTGCCAGCAGCTTAGCGGGACAGGGAACCTCTGGGGCCAACGTCCTGACTTTC. Translating gives CASSLAGQGTSGANVLTF. The rearrangement links TRBV7-9 to TRBJ2-6; TRBD1 aligns across 9 bases. V trimming: 0 bases; J trimming: 0 bases; junction bases outside the gene matches: 3. The CDR3 extends over 18 amino acids. In germline, CDR1 is SEHNR, CDR2 FQNEAQ (reference sequence).